The 10 T cell receptor beta chains listed next were all sequenced from one sample in a study of blood T cell repertoires in COVID-19. Produced via immunoSEQ multiplex PCR; TCRdb's table is partial and in-frame only. The sample has approximately 220,000 clones, around 84% seen once; the top ten hold 4% to 6%. The sequenced material came from peripheral blood. These receptors were collected from a woman in her fifties or sixties who had recovered from COVID-19.

This chain connects TRBV7-9 to TRBJ2-1, with 13 bases that match TRBD2. The CDR3 sequence is 17 residues long. Trimming at V came to 4 bases and at J to 3 bases, leaving 6 bases not matched to a gene. CDR1 and CDR2 from the germline V gene are SEHNR and FQNEAQ (reference sequence). CDR3 sequence (DNA): TGTGCCAGCAGCTCTCGGACTAGCGGGGGACACTACAATGAGCAGTTCTTC. It yields the protein CASSSRTSGGHYNEQFF. The whole variable domain, filled in from reference TRBV7-9 and TRBJ2-1, reads DTGVSQNPRHKITKRGQNVTFRCDPISEHNRLYWYRQTLGQGPEFLTYFQNEAQLEKSRLLSDRFSAERPKGSFSTLEIQRTEQGDSAMYLCASSSRTSGGHYNEQFFGPGTRLTVL.

The rearrangement uses TRBV19 and TRBJ1-1; TRBD1 agrees at 7 bases. Germline CDR1 reads LNHDA; CDR2 reads SQIVND (reference sequence). This CDR3 region has 11 residues. V trimming: 7 bases; J trimming: 7 bases; junction bases outside the gene matches: 3. The CDR3 sequence: CASNRDSEAFF. The CDR3 region has the DNA TGTGCCAGTAACCGGGACAGTGAAGCTTTCTTT. The full variable domain, in which reference TRBV19 and TRBJ1-1 provide the parts outside the CDR3, is DGGITQSPKYLFRKEGQNVTLSCEQNLNHDAMYWYRQDPGQGLRLIYYSQIVNDFQKGDIAEGYSVSREKKESFPLTVTSAQKNPTAFYLCASNRDSEAFFGQGTRLTVV.

The CDR3 sequence: CASSGGTVDEKLFF. The CDR3 DNA sequence: TGCGCCAGCAGCGGTGGGACAGTGGATGAAAAACTGTTTTTT. The chain carries TRBV4-1 and TRBJ1-4; 7 nucleotides match TRBD1. Germline CDR1 reads MGHRA; CDR2 reads YSYEKL. Trimming removed 5 bases from V and 6 bases from J; junction bases left unmatched: 6. The CDR3 runs 14 residues.

This chain links TRBV3-1 (or the pseudogene TRBV3-2) with TRBJ2-2, with TRBD1 matching over 7 bases. Germline CDR1 is LGHDT and CDR2 is YNNKEL (reference sequence). Losses at the gene ends were 0 bases for V and 2 bases for J; bases not matched to a gene: 9. This CDR3 is built from 18 residues. This chain's CDR3 is CASSQEGPRDRNTGELFF. CDR3 DNA sequence: TGTGCCAGCAGCCAAGAAGGGCCCCGGGACAGAAACACCGGGGAGCTGTTTTTT.

CDR3 nucleotide sequence: TGTGCCAGCAGCTTGATCTTCTCTGGGGCCAACGTCCTGACTTTC. Protein product: CASSLIFSGANVLTF. This sequence joins TRBV5-6 and TRBJ2-6; D uncertain. Germline V gene data show CDR1 as SGHDT and CDR2 as YYEEEE. Trimming shortened V by 1 base and J by 0 bases, and 5 bases separated the two germline ends. CDR3 length: 15 residues.

The chain is built from TRBV7-9 and TRBJ2-5, with TRBD2 matching 13 bases. The CDR3 extends over 16 amino acids. The ends lost 4 bases at V and 5 bases at J; junction bases unmatched: 7. Germline CDR1 is SEHNR and CDR2 is FQNEAQ (reference sequence). CDR3 bases: TGTGCCAGCAGCTCAACTAGCGGGGGGGCTCGGGAGACCCAGTACTTC. Translating gives CASSSTSGGARETQYF.

V and J are TRBV19 and TRBJ2-7; 7 bases are shared with TRBD1. This CDR3 has 17 amino acids. The V gene end was trimmed by 1 base and the J gene end by 0 bases; junction bases not matched to a gene: 9. In germline, CDR1 is LNHDA, CDR2 SQIVND (reference sequence). Here the CDR3 DNA reads TGTGCCAGTAGTATAGCCTGGTACAGGGGTATCTCCTACGAGCAGTACTTC. As protein: CASSIAWYRGISYEQYF.

The chain recombines TRBV4-2 with TRBJ2-3, with 14 bases matching TRBD2. Germline V gene lookup returns CDR1 LGHNA and CDR2 YNFKEQ. The CDR3 contains 17 residues. V shed 0 bases and J 5 bases; nucleotides not matched to a gene: 4. This CDR3 is CASSQDATSGGEDTQYF. The DNA of the CDR3 is TGTGCCAGCAGCCAAGACGCGACTAGCGGGGGGGAAGATACGCAGTATTTT.

J is TRBJ2-3 and V is TRBV7-3, with TRBD1 identical over 8 bases. V lost 5 bases and J lost 4; bases outside the gene matches: 8. The CDR3 totals 15 residues. The V gene's germline CDR1 is SGHTA and CDR2 FQGTGA. The CDR3 nucleotides are TGTGCCAGCAGCCTCCGGACAGGGTTGGCAGATACGCAGTATTTT. This encodes CASSLRTGLADTQYF. Complete variable domain (other parts from reference TRBV7-3 and TRBJ2-3): GAGVSQTPSNKVTEKGKYVELRCDPISGHTALYWYRQSLGQGPEFLIYFQGTGAADDSGLPNDRFFAVRPEGSVSTLKIQRTERGDSAVYLCASSLRTGLADTQYFGPGTRLTVL.

The genes are TRBV6-5 and TRBJ1-5; TRBD1 aligns across 7 bases. The CDR3 sequence is 15 residues long. The V gene end was trimmed by 6 bases and the J gene end by 0 bases; junction bases not matched to a gene: 5. Germline V gives CDR1 MNHEY, CDR2 SVGAGI. This chain's CDR3 is CASRGTVYSNQPQHF. CDR3 nucleotide sequence: TGTGCCAGCAGGGGGACAGTTTATAGCAATCAGCCCCAGCATTTT.